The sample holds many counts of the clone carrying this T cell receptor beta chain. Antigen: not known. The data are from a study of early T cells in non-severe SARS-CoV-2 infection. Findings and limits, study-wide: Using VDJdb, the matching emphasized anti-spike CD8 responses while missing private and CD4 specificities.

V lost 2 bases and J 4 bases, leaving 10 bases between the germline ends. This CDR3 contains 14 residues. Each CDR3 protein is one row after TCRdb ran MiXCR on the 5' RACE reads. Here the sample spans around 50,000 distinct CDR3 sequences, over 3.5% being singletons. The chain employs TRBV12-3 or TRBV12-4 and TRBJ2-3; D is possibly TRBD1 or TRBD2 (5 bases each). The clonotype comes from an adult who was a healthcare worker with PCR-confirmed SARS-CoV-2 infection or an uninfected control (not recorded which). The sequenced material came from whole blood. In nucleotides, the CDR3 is TGTGCCAGCAGTTTAATAGGGACCCCAGATACGCAGTATTTT. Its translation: CASSLIGTPDTQYF.